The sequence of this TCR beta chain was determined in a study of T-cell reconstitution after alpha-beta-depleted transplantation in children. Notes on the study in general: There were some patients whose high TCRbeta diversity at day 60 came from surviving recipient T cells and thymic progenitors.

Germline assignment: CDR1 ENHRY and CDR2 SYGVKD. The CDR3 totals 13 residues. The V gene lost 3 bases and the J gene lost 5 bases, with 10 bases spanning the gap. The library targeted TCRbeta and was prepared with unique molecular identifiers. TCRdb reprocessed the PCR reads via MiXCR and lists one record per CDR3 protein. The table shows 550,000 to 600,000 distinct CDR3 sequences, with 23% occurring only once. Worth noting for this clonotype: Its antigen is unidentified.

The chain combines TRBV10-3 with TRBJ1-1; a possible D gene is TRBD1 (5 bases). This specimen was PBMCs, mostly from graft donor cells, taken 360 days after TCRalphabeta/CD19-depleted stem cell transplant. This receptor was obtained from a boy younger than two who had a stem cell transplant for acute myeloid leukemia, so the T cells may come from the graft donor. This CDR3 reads CAISDGGDTEAFF. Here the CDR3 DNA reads TGTGCCATCAGTGATGGGGGGGATACTGAAGCTTTCTTT.